Each of the 14 T cell receptor beta chains below was sequenced from the same sample in a study of blood T cell repertoires in COVID-19. The repertoire was sequenced with immunoSEQ multiplex PCR; TCRdb's copy has only in-frame clones and lacks some. The sample shows about 100,000 clones, around three quarters of them seen only once. Specimen: peripheral blood. The source is a man aged 45 to 65 who had recovered from COVID-19.

There are a few counts of this clone. The chain uses TRBV7-9 and TRBJ2-1; 11 bases map to TRBD1. V lost 5 bases and J lost 8; bases outside the gene matches: 5. The CDR3 is 14 residues long. The germline CDR1 and CDR2 sequences are SEHNR and FQNEAQ (reference sequence). Here the CDR3 reads CASSGDRGSDEQFF. The CDR3 bases are TGTGCCAGCAGCGGGGACAGGGGGTCTGATGAGCAGTTCTTC.

CDR3 coding DNA: TGTGCCAGCAGCTTCCCGGGAGTACAGAACTATGGCTACACCTTC. It is translated as CASSFPGVQNYGYTF. The chain recombines TRBV5-4 with TRBJ1-2; D remains unclear. Germline lookup yields CDR1 SGHNT and CDR2 YYREEE (reference sequence). V dropped 2 bases and J dropped 2 bases, with 13 bases sitting between them. The CDR3 consists of 15 residues.

This CDR3 reads CASSPRTSGGHNEQFF. The CDR3 DNA reads TGTGCCAGCAGCCCCCGGACTAGCGGGGGGCACAATGAGCAGTTCTTC. The chain carries TRBV7-6 and TRBJ2-1, with TRBD2 identical over 14 bases. V lost 5 bases to trimming and J lost 5 bases; unmatched junction nucleotides: 5. Germline CDR1 SGHVS, CDR2 FNYEAQ. The CDR3 extends over 16 amino acids.

V usage is TRBV10-2 and J usage is TRBJ2-7, with TRBD2 identical over 9 bases. Germline V gene sequence: CDR1 WSHSY, CDR2 SAAADI. This CDR3 comprises 16 residues. V lost 0 bases and J lost 2; bases outside the gene matches: 5. The CDR3 nucleotides read TGCGCCAGCAGTGAGTCGAAACCTAGCGGGACCTACGAGCAGTACTTC. Its translation: CASSESKPSGTYEQYF.

The chain links TRBV27 to TRBJ2-7, with D perhaps matching TRBD1 (6 bases). The germline V gene encodes CDR1 MNHEY and CDR2 SMNVEV (reference sequence). Trimming stripped 4 bases from V and 2 bases from J, with 9 bases between. The CDR3 length is 13 residues. This CDR3 reads CASSSGTTYEQYF. The CDR3 DNA reads as TGTGCCAGCAGTTCGGGGACAACCTACGAGCAGTACTTC.

The CDR3 region is CASSVGGSMNTEAFF. The CDR3 DNA reads TGTGCCAGCAGTGTTGGCGGATCCATGAACACTGAAGCTTTCTTT. The rearrangement links TRBV2 to TRBJ1-1; D is unclear. Trimming pared 4 bases from V and 0 bases from J, leaving 12 bases between. There are 15 residues in the CDR3. Germline values: CDR1 SNHLY, CDR2 FYNNEI.

This clone was counted only a few times. V usage is TRBV7-2 and J usage is TRBJ2-1, with 9 bases matching TRBD1. The CDR3 is 16 residues long. Germline V lookup: CDR1 SGHTA, CDR2 FQGNSA. V shed 5 bases, J shed 5 bases, and the junction held 10 bases outside the gene matches. The CDR3 region has the DNA TGTGCCAGCAGCGCCCGGGACAGGGCACAAAACAATGAGCAGTTCTTC. Its protein is CASSARDRAQNNEQFF.

CDR3 sequence (DNA): TGTGCCAGCAGCGCCTCCGGCGGGGGGGCCGTAGATACGCAGTATTTT. It yields the protein CASSASGGGAVDTQYF. The chain is built from TRBV9 and TRBJ2-3; 9 bases map to TRBD2. From germline, CDR1 is SGDLS and CDR2 YYNGEE. This CDR3 has 16 residues. Unmatched junction bases numbered 10, after V lost 3 bases and J lost 5 bases.

The chain is built from TRBV10-3 and TRBJ2-7, with D maybe TRBD1 (6 bases). Trimming took off 2 bases at V and 0 bases at J, with 8 bases between the two ends. Germline CDR1 and CDR2: ENHRY and SYGVKD. The CDR3 covers 14 residues. CDR3 amino acids: CAISETGNSYEQYF. CDR3 coding DNA: TGTGCCATCAGTGAGACAGGGAACTCCTACGAGCAGTACTTC.

A few counts support this clone. Additional DNA sequences in this sample encode the identical CDR3. V and J are TRBV20-1 and TRBJ1-3, with D hard to call. The V and J ends lost 4 bases and 4 bases respectively, with 5 bases between them. Germline V lookup: CDR1 DFQATT, CDR2 SNEGSKA (reference sequence). The CDR3 has 11 residues. The CDR3 sequence: CSAKQGNTIYF. The CDR3 DNA sequence: TGCAGTGCTAAACAGGGAAACACCATATATTTT.

DNA for the CDR3: TGTGCCAGCAGCTTAGGAGGGGGATCCTACGAGCAGTACTTC. It yields the protein CASSLGGGSYEQYF. The J gene is TRBJ2-7, the V gene TRBV7-2, with D tentatively TRBD1 (6 bases). CDR3 length: 14 residues. Trimming shortened V by 1 base and J by 1 base, and 8 bases separated the two germline ends. Looked up from germline, CDR1 is SGHTA and CDR2 is FQGNSA.

The chain combines TRBV5-1 with TRBJ1-5; TRBD1 is a possible D gene (5 bases). The CDR3 is made up of 15 amino acids. The germline V gene encodes CDR1 SGHRS and CDR2 YFSETQ. The germline V and J ends were trimmed by 2 bases and 0 bases, with 9 bases remaining between them. DNA of the CDR3: TGCGCCAGCAGCTTCACAGGTCATAGCAATCAGCCCCAGCATTTT. This gives the protein CASSFTGHSNQPQHF.

This chain joins TRBV18 and TRBJ1-2, with unresolved D. The CDR3 spans 16 residues. Per the germline V gene, CDR1 is KGHSH and CDR2 is LQKENI. Trimming stripped 5 bases from V and 5 bases from J, with 21 bases between. CDR3 loop: CASSAETPPGLYGYTF. CDR3 DNA: TGTGCCAGCTCAGCGGAGACTCCCCCCGGTTTATATGGCTACACCTTC.

The chain employs TRBV15 and TRBJ1-1; 11 bases align to TRBD1. Germline V gene sequence: CDR1 LNHNV, CDR2 YYDKDF (reference sequence). The CDR3 consists of 15 residues. The V gene end was trimmed by 5 bases and the J gene end by 0 bases; junction bases not matched to a gene: 2. This chain's CDR3 is CATSGQGAMNTEAFF. CDR3 nucleotides: TGTGCCACCAGCGGACAGGGGGCTATGAACACTGAAGCTTTCTTT.